These T cell receptor beta chains were read from a single sample in a study of CD8+CD57+ T cells in acquired aplastic anemia. In TCRdb, the reads were re-called with MiXCR into one record per CDR3 protein. Of 400,000 to 450,000 distinct CDR3 sequences in the sample, roughly 64% are singletons; the top ten hold 4%. Specimen: sorted CD4+, CD8+, or CD8+CD57+ T cells (not recorded which) from PBMCs. The receptor source for this set is a human donor in good health, serving as a control. Both conserved end residues are part of each CDR3. Fields, in order: D gene, clone size, V gene, J gene, CDR3 protein, CDR3 DNA. D genes are given only for firm matches. Clone size appears in some rows only: once, few, many, or a class for an expanded clone.

d_gene: .
abundance: .
v_gene: TRBV15
j_gene: TRBJ2-7
CDR3aa: CSTTGTVASEQYF
CDR3nt: TGCAGCACTACCGGAACCGTCGCCTCGGAGCAGTACTTC

d_gene: .
abundance: many
v_gene: TRBV7-2
j_gene: TRBJ1-3
CDR3aa: CASSLPNSSGNTIYF
CDR3nt: TGTGCCAGCAGTCTTCCCAATTCCTCTGGAAACACCATATATTTT

d_gene: .
abundance: .
v_gene: TRBV9
j_gene: TRBJ2-7
CDR3aa: CASSVERGGAYEQYF
CDR3nt: TGTGCCAGCAGCGTAGAGAGGGGGGGGGCCTACGAGCAGTACTTC

d_gene: .
abundance: .
v_gene: TRBV7-2
j_gene: TRBJ1-6
CDR3aa: CASSSPPWALHF
CDR3nt: TGTGCCAGCAGCTCACCTCCCTGGGCCCTCCACTTT

d_gene: .
abundance: .
v_gene: TRBV9
j_gene: TRBJ1-2
CDR3aa: CASSVVGGASGYTF
CDR3nt: TGTGCCAGCAGCGTAGTGGGGGGGGCAAGTGGCTACACCTTC

d_gene: TRBD1
abundance: .
v_gene: TRBV25-1
j_gene: TRBJ2-2
CDR3aa: CASSEGQGSGELFF
CDR3nt: TGTGCCAGCAGTGAAGGACAGGGGTCCGGGGAGCTGTTTTTT

d_gene: .
abundance: .
v_gene: TRBV7-9
j_gene: TRBJ1-6
CDR3aa: CASSQDLRGNNSPLHF
CDR3nt: TGTGCCAGCAGCCAAGATTTGCGCGGTAATAATTCACCCCTCCACTTT

d_gene: TRBD2
abundance: .
v_gene: TRBV5-4
j_gene: TRBJ2-5
CDR3aa: CASSLDGGTRETQYF
CDR3nt: TGCGCCAGCAGCCTCGACGGCGGGACTAGAGAGACCCAGTACTTC

d_gene: .
abundance: .
v_gene: TRBV19
j_gene: TRBJ1-6
CDR3aa: CASSIMQDNSPLHF
CDR3nt: TGTGCCAGTAGCATTATGCAGGATAATTCACCCCTCCACTTT

d_gene: TRBD1
abundance: many
v_gene: TRBV20-1
j_gene: TRBJ2-7
CDR3aa: CSVFGTATSYEQYF
CDR3nt: TGCAGCGTCTTTGGGACAGCCACTTCCTACGAGCAGTACTTC

d_gene: TRBD1
abundance: .
v_gene: TRBV7-2
j_gene: TRBJ1-5
CDR3aa: CASSSSGTGDSSNQPQHF
CDR3nt: TGTGCCAGCAGCTCTTCCGGGACAGGGGACTCTAGCAATCAGCCCCAGCATTTT

d_gene: .
abundance: .
v_gene: TRBV12-3/TRBV12-4
j_gene: TRBJ2-7
CDR3aa: CASRLQATSYEQYF
CDR3nt: TGTGCCAGCAGGCTGCAGGCGACCTCCTACGAGCAGTACTTC

d_gene: TRBD1
abundance: .
v_gene: TRBV20-1
j_gene: TRBJ1-2
CDR3aa: CSAQDGQGDTF
CDR3nt: TGCAGTGCCCAAGACGGACAGGGCGACACCTTC

d_gene: .
abundance: .
v_gene: TRBV7-4
j_gene: TRBJ2-3
CDR3aa: CASSSEVESDTLGF
CDR3nt: TGTGCCAGCAGCTCAGAGGTGGAGAGCGACACGCTCGGTTTT

d_gene: TRBD2
abundance: .
v_gene: TRBV5-1
j_gene: TRBJ2-3
CDR3aa: CASSLAGGRAAGDTQYF
CDR3nt: TGCGCCAGCAGCTTGGCAGGCGGGAGGGCCGCCGGAGATACGCAGTATTTT

d_gene: .
abundance: .
v_gene: TRBV2
j_gene: TRBJ1-5
CDR3aa: CASRGTRGSNHPPHF
CDR3nt: TGTGCCAGCAGAGGAACCAGGGGAAGCAATCATCCCCCGCATTTT

d_gene: .
abundance: .
v_gene: TRBV2
j_gene: TRBJ2-1
CDR3aa: CASPAGFSYNEQFF
CDR3nt: TGTGCCAGCCCTGCGGGATTCTCCTACAATGAGCAGTTCTTC

d_gene: .
abundance: .
v_gene: TRBV2
j_gene: TRBJ2-7
CDR3aa: CASSEWLDEQYF
CDR3nt: TGTGCCAGCAGTGAGTGGCTAGACGAGCAGTACTTC

d_gene: .
abundance: .
v_gene: TRBV7-8
j_gene: TRBJ1-1
CDR3aa: CASSRGLGAEAFF
CDR3nt: TGTGCCAGCAGCCGCGGACTGGGCGCTGAAGCTTTCTTT

d_gene: .
abundance: .
v_gene: TRBV5-5
j_gene: TRBJ1-2
CDR3aa: CASSLIFHTGYTF
CDR3nt: TGTGCCAGCAGCTTGATTTTCCACACCGGCTACACCTTC

d_gene: TRBD1
abundance: .
v_gene: TRBV20-1
j_gene: TRBJ2-7
CDR3aa: CSASARGTGPTEQYF
CDR3nt: TGCAGTGCTAGCGCCCGGGGGACAGGGCCTACGGAGCAGTACTTC

d_gene: .
abundance: .
v_gene: TRBV12-3/TRBV12-4
j_gene: TRBJ2-7
CDR3aa: CACVGDRTGSDEQYF
CDR3nt: TGTGCCTGCGTAGGAGATAGAACAGGAAGCGACGAGCAGTACTTC

d_gene: .
abundance: once
v_gene: TRBV19
j_gene: TRBJ2-7
CDR3aa: CASSQSVRGAYEQYF
CDR3nt: TGTGCCAGTAGTCAATCCGTGCGCGGAGCCTACGAGCAGTACTTC

d_gene: .
abundance: .
v_gene: TRBV20-1
j_gene: TRBJ1-1
CDR3aa: CSTSRTGNTEAFF
CDR3nt: TGCAGTACTAGTAGAACCGGGAACACTGAAGCTTTCTTT

d_gene: .
abundance: many
v_gene: TRBV20-1
j_gene: TRBJ1-6
CDR3aa: CSAAIHDTTYNSPLHF
CDR3nt: TGCAGTGCTGCAATCCATGACACCACGTATAATTCACCCCTCCACTTT

d_gene: .
abundance: many
v_gene: TRBV6-1
j_gene: TRBJ1-6
CDR3aa: CASRVTQGSLNSPLHF
CDR3nt: TGTGCCAGCAGGGTTACACAGGGTTCCCTTAATTCACCCCTCCACTTT

d_gene: .
abundance: once
v_gene: TRBV19
j_gene: TRBJ1-2
CDR3aa: CASRPYGYTF
CDR3nt: TGTGCCAGTAGGCCCTATGGCTACACCTTC